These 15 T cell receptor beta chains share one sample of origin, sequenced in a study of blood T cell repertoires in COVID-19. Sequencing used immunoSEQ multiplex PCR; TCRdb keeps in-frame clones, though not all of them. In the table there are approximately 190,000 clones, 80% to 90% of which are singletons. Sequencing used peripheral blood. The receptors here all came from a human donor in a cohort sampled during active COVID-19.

The DNA for the CDR3 is TGTGCCAGCAGCCGACAGGGACAGTCTTACGAGCAGTACTTC. This gives the protein CASSRQGQSYEQYF. J is TRBJ2-7 and V is TRBV28; 7 positions match TRBD1. The CDR3 runs to 14 residues. Germline V CDR1 and CDR2: MDHEN, SYDVKM. Trimming removed 6 bases from V and 4 bases from J; junction bases left unmatched: 9.

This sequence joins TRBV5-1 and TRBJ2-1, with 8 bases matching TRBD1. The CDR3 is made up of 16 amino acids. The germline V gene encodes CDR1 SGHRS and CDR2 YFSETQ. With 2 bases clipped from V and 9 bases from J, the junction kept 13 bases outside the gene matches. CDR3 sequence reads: CASSLARGQGRGEQFF. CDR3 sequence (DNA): TGCGCCAGCAGCTTAGCGAGAGGACAGGGCCGTGGTGAGCAGTTCTTC.

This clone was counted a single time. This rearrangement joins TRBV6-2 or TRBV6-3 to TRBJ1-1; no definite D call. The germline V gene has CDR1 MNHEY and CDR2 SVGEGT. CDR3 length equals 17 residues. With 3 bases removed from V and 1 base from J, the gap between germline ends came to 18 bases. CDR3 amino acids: CASSYSRASLRNTEAFF. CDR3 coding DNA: TGTGCCAGCAGTTATTCCCGTGCGTCTTTAAGGAACACTGAAGCTTTCTTT.

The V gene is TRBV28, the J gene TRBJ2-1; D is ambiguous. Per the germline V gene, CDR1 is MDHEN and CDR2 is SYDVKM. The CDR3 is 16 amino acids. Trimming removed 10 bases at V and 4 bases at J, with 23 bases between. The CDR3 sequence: CATTAPLSGKYNEQFF. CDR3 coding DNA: TGTGCCACCACCGCACCGCTTTCCGGTAAATACAATGAGCAGTTCTTC.

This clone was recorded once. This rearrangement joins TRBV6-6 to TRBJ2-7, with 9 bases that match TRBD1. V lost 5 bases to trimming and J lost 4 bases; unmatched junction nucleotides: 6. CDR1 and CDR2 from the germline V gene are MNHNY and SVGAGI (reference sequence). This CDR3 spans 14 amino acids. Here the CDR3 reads CASSNRGRGYEQYF. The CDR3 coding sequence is TGTGCCAGCAGTAACAGGGGGCGCGGGTACGAGCAGTACTTC.

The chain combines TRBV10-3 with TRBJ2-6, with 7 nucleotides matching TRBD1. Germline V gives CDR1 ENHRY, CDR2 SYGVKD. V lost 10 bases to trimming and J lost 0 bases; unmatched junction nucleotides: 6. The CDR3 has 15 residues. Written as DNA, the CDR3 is TGTGCCACCAACAAGGGGGCCTCTGGGGCCAACGTCCTGACTTTC. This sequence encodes CATNKGASGANVLTF.

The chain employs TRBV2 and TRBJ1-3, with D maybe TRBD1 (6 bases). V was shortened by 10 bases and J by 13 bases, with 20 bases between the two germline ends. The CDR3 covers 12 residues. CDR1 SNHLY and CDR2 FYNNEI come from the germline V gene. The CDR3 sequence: CATQVLQGPIYF. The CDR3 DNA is TGTGCCACCCAGGTTTTACAGGGACCGATATATTTT.

CDR3 residues: CAGGASGGYGYTF. CDR3 nucleotide sequence: TGTGCCGGCGGGGCGTCAGGCGGCTATGGCTACACCTTC. V and J are TRBV19 and TRBJ1-2; TRBD1 is a possible D gene (5 bases). Germline CDR1 reads LNHDA; CDR2 reads SQIVND (reference sequence). V was trimmed by 11 bases and J by 4 bases, leaving 17 bases between them. The CDR3 is 13 residues long. Combining the CDR3 with reference TRBV19 and TRBJ1-2 gives the whole variable domain DGGITQSPKYLFRKEGQNVTLSCEQNLNHDAMYWYRQDPGQGLRLIYYSQIVNDFQKGDIAEGYSVSREKKESFPLTVTSAQKNPTAFYLCAGGASGGYGYTFGSGTRLTVV.

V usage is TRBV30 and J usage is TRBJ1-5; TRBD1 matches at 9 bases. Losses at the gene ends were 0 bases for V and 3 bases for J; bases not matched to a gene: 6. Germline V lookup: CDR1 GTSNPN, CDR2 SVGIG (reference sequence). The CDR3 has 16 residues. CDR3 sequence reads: CAWSVPGTGPNQPQHF. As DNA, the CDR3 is TGTGCCTGGAGTGTTCCTGGGACAGGGCCCAATCAGCCCCAGCATTTT.

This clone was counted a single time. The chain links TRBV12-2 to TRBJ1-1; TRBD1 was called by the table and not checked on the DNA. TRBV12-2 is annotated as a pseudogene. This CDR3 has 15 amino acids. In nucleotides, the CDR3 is TGTGCAAGTCGCTTATTACAGGGGCCGAACACTGAAGCTTTCTTT. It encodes CASRLLQGPNTEAFF.

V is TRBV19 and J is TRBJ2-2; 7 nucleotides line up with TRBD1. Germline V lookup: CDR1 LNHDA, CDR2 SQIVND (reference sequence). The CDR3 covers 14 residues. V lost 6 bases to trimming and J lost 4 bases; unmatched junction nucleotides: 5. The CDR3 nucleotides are TGTGCCAGTAGGAAGGGACAGAGCACCGGGGAGCTGTTTTTT. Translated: CASRKGQSTGELFF.

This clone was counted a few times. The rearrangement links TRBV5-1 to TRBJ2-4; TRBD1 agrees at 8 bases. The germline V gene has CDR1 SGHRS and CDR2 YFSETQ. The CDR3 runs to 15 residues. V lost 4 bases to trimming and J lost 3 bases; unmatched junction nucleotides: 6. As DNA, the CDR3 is TGCGCCAGCAGCCCCGGGACAGGTGGCAAAAACATTCAGTACTTC. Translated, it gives CASSPGTGGKNIQYF.

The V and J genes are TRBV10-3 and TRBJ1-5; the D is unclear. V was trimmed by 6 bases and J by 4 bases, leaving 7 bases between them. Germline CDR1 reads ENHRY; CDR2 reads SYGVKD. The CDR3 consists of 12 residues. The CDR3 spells CAISEQNQPQHF. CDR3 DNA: TGTGCCATCAGCGAACAGAATCAGCCCCAGCATTTT.

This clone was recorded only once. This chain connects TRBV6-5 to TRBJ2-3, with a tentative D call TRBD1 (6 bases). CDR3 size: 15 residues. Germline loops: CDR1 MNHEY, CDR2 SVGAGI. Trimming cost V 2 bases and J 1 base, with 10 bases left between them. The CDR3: CASSYARGGTDTQYF. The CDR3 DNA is TGTGCCAGCAGTTACGCCAGGGGAGGCACAGATACGCAGTATTTT.

Here the CDR3 DNA reads TGTGCCAGCAGTGACGGCCGGGAGTACACTGAAGCTTTCTTT. Its translation is CASSDGREYTEAFF. This chain links TRBV2 with TRBJ1-1; D is unclear. The CDR3 contains 14 residues. Trimming took off 3 bases at V and 3 bases at J, with 11 bases between the two ends. From germline, CDR1 is SNHLY and CDR2 FYNNEI.